These 9 T cell receptor beta chains share one sample of origin, sequenced in a study of breast tumors, draining lymph nodes, adjacent tissues (dated by TCRdb to the mid-2010s). Lymph node samples came from the axillary draining lymph nodes of breast cancer patients. Library generation was performed with multiplex PCR. Sequencer: Illumina HiSeq 2000. Using fastp trimming at Q25 and MiXCR clonotype assembly, TCRdb reanalyzed the public sequencing data and kept in-frame beta chains. Each record represents a unique CDR3 protein, reported with the most common genes and DNA among its rows. The sample yields roughly 220,000 distinct CDR3 sequences; around 35% were counted once. 3.6% of the sample rests with the top ten. The specimen was axillary lymph node tissue. The receptors stem from a female donor with breast cancer. Some clones in this sample may be carry-over from other donors' samples.

This clonotype was seen ten or more times. V gene TRBV7-2 combines with J gene TRBJ2-7, with D perhaps TRBD1 (6 bases). Deletions cut 2 bases from V and 4 bases from J, with 12 bases between. Per germline, CDR1 SGHTA and CDR2 FQGNSA. The CDR3 covers 14 residues. The CDR3 bases are TGTGCCAGCAGCTTAAAGGGGGTTGGGTACGAGCAGTACTTC. It yields the protein CASSLKGVGYEQYF.

This sequence joins TRBV20-1 and TRBJ2-3; 14 bases fit TRBD2. CDR1 and CDR2 from the germline V gene are DFQATT and SNEGSKA (reference sequence). This CDR3 contains 16 residues. Trimming removed 5 bases from V and 3 bases from J; junction bases left unmatched: 7. The CDR3 DNA reads TGCAGTGCTGAGGCCGGGACTAGCGGGAGAACAGATACGCAGTATTTT. Its protein is CSAEAGTSGRTDTQYF.

This clonotype was found many times. The chain employs TRBV5-8 and TRBJ1-2, with a possible D match to TRBD1 (5 bases). Germline CDR1 SGHTS, CDR2 YDEGEE. V was shortened by 2 bases and J by 4 bases, with 9 bases between the two germline ends. The CDR3 sequence is 13 residues long. CDR3 sequence: CASSLGETYGYTF. The CDR3, as DNA: TGTGCCAGCAGCTTAGGGGAGACCTATGGCTACACCTTC.

Regarding this clonotype: A much larger clonotype is one base distant, so this may be a read error. The chain joins TRBV10-2 to TRBJ1-3; 8 bases fit TRBD1. The CDR3 has 15 amino acids. Germline V gene data show CDR1 as WSHSY and CDR2 as SAAADI. The CDR3 loop reads CASKTGAFSGSTIYF. CDR3 coding DNA: TGCGCCAGCAAGACAGGGGCGTTCTCTGGAAGCACCATATATTTT.

This clonotype showed up many times. The chain uses TRBV20-1 and TRBJ1-4; D gene uncertain. Germline V gene data show CDR1 as DFQATT and CDR2 as SNEGSKA (reference sequence). The CDR3 is made up of 11 amino acids. V lost 1 base and J lost 6, with 3 bases in between. CDR3 protein: CSARVDEKLFF. CDR3 sequence (DNA): TGCAGTGCTAGAGTCGATGAAAAACTGTTTTTT.

Concerning this clonotype itself: This may arise from a read error, as a much more abundant clone is one base away. The J gene is TRBJ2-1, the V gene TRBV7-2, with 7 bases matching TRBD1. Germline CDR1 and CDR2: SGHTA and FQGNSA. CDR3 size: 15 residues. CDR3 amino acids: CAGSWGTVPYNEQFF. The CDR3 DNA reads as TGTGCCGGCAGCTGGGGGACAGTTCCCTACAATGAGCAGTTCTTC.

Ten or more counts support this clonotype. The chain carries TRBV19 and TRBJ2-7; D is undetermined. In germline, CDR1 is LNHDA, CDR2 SQIVND (reference sequence). Trimming cost V 3 bases and J 4 bases, with 7 bases left between them. The CDR3 runs to 12 residues. CDR3 protein: CASSMSRYEQYF. The CDR3 DNA follows: TGTGCCAGTAGTATGTCTAGGTACGAGCAGTACTTC.

The chain is built from TRBV19 and TRBJ2-1; 9 nucleotides match TRBD2. Trimming at V came to 2 bases and at J to 4 bases, leaving 9 bases not matched to a gene. In germline, CDR1 is LNHDA, CDR2 SQIVND (reference sequence). The CDR3 sequence is 17 residues long. The CDR3 DNA reads TGTGCCAGTAGTATAATGGGCGGGAGGGCCAAGTACAATGAGCAGTTCTTC. Its translation is CASSIMGGRAKYNEQFF.

This clonotype was seen repeatedly, ten times or more. V gene TRBV7-8 combines with J gene TRBJ2-2; D is undetermined. The germline CDR1 and CDR2 sequences are SGHVS and FQNEAQ. CDR3 length: 14 amino acids. The V end was cut by 2 bases, the J end by 2 bases, with 6 bases between. CDR3: CASSLRVNTGELFF. The CDR3 region has the DNA TGTGCCAGCAGCTTACGGGTCAACACCGGGGAGCTGTTTTTT.